Presented here are 8 T cell receptor beta chains from one specimen sequenced in a study of blood T cell repertoires in COVID-19. Assay used: immunoSEQ multiplex PCR; TCRdb lists only in-frame clones, some missing. The sample yields around 110,000 clones, about nine tenths seen once. Specimen: peripheral blood. These TCRs come from a human donor with active COVID-19. The donor label of this sample is uncertain.

V gene TRBV2 combines with J gene TRBJ2-2; 11 bases are a match to TRBD1. CDR3 length equals 16 residues. V lost 5 bases and J lost 5; bases outside the gene matches: 7. Germline CDR1 reads SNHLY; CDR2 reads FYNNEI. The CDR3 coding sequence is TGTGCCAGCAGTCCCGGGACAGGGGGGCGAACCGGGGAGCTGTTTTTT. As protein: CASSPGTGGRTGELFF.

The V gene is TRBV7-8, the J gene TRBJ1-1; maybe TRBD1 (6 bases). V gave up 1 base and J gave up 0 bases, with 18 bases separating them. Germline lookup yields CDR1 SGHVS and CDR2 FQNEAQ. This CDR3 spans 18 amino acids. In DNA form, the CDR3 reads TGTGCCAGCAGCTTAGAGGGACAACGAGGTTCGATGAACACTGAAGCTTTCTTT. Its translation is CASSLEGQRGSMNTEAFF.

V is TRBV5-6 and J is TRBJ1-2; D unresolved. CDR3 length equals 13 residues. Germline V lookup: CDR1 SGHDT, CDR2 YYEEEE. V was clipped by 3 bases and J by 3 bases, with 9 bases between them. The DNA for the CDR3 is TGTGCCAGCAGCTACGGGGATGACTATGGCTACACCTTC. This gives the protein CASSYGDDYGYTF.

This chain uses TRBV5-5 with TRBJ2-3; D gene unclear. CDR3 length: 16 amino acids. V lost 0 bases to trimming and J lost 4 bases, with 15 bases between them. Germline V gene data show CDR1 as SGHKS and CDR2 as YYEKEE (reference sequence). The CDR3 loop is CASSLAWVRGADTQYF. The CDR3 DNA reads TGTGCCAGCAGCTTGGCCTGGGTGAGAGGAGCAGATACGCAGTATTTT.

This clone was picked up a small number of times. Other DNA sequences in this sample translate to the same CDR3. V and J are TRBV14 and TRBJ1-1; D ambiguous. Germline assignment: CDR1 SGHDN and CDR2 FVKESK. V lost 4 bases, J lost 5 bases, and 11 bases lay in between. This CDR3 has 13 amino acids. The CDR3 coding sequence is TGTGCCAGCAGCCTCCATGAGATTACTGAAGCTTTCTTT. Translating gives CASSLHEITEAFF.

The chain recombines TRBV7-9 with TRBJ1-1, with 7 bases that match TRBD1. The V segment lost 6 bases and the J segment 4 bases; nucleotides outside the gene matches: 2. Germline V gene lookup returns CDR1 SEHNR and CDR2 FQNEAQ (reference sequence). This CDR3 contains 12 residues. The CDR3 region is CASSTGATEAFF. The CDR3 region has the DNA TGTGCCAGCAGTACAGGGGCCACTGAAGCTTTCTTT.

V and J are TRBV10-1 and TRBJ1-1; TRBD1 aligns across 10 bases. From germline, CDR1 is WNHNN and CDR2 SYGVQD (reference sequence). V lost 5 bases, J lost 0 bases, and 12 bases stayed unmatched. The CDR3 consists of 18 residues. CDR3: CASSPPIRDRGMNTEAFF. Here the CDR3 DNA reads TGCGCCAGCAGTCCCCCAATACGGGACAGGGGTATGAACACTGAAGCTTTCTTT.

As DNA, the CDR3 is TGTGCCAGCAGCCAAACCGGGGACAGGCGATGGTCACCCCTCCACTTT. Translation: CASSQTGDRRWSPLHF. V is TRBV7-8 and J is TRBJ1-6, with TRBD1 matching 8 bases. The CDR3 loop spans 16 amino acids. After removal of 5 bases from V and 10 bases from J, the junction contained 13 bases not matched to a gene. Germline values: CDR1 SGHVS, CDR2 FQNEAQ.